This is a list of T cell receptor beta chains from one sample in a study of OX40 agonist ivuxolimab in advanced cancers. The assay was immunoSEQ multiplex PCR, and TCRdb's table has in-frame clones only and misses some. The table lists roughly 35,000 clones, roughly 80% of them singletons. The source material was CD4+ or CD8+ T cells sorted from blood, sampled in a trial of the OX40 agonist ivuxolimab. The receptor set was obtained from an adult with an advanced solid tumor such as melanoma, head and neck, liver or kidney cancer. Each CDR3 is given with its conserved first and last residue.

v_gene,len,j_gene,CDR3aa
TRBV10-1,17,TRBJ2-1,CASTLAGGLSSYNEQFF
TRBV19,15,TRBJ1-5,CASSISLYSNQPQHF
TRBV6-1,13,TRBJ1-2,CASSEGGLYGYTF
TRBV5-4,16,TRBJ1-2,CASSLVAGPLNYGYTF
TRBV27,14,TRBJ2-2,CASSLAANTGELFF
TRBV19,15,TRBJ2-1,CASSIGDRVYNEQFF
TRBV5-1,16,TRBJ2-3,CASSGGLAGLTDTQYF
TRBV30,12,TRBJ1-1,CAWNSVGTEAFF
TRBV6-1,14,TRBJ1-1,CASRAAGGVTEAFF
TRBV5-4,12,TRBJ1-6,CASSLGYSPLHF
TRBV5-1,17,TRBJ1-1,CASSLTTGSSMNTEAFF
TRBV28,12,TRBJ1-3,CASSGNGNTIYF
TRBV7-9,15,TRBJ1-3,CASSPEAGPGNTIYF
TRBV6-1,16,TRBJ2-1,CASSGVQGAVYNEQFF
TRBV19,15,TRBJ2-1,CASSAGTSAYNEQFF
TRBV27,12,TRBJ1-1,CVSLWRGTEAFF
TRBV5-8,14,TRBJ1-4,CASSFREINEKLFF
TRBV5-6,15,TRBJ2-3,CASTYGAGGADTQYF
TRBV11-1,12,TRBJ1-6,CASSTDRESLHF
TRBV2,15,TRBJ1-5,CASSEDGQAYQPQHF
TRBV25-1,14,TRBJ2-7,CASSARQGAREQYF
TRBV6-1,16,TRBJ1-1,CASSELDRGSGTEAFF
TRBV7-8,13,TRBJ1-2,CASSSNLYYGYTF
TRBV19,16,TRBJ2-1,CASSIRGTAAYNEQFF
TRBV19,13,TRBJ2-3,CASSIQGADTQYF
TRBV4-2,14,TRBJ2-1,CASSQAQGVNEQFF
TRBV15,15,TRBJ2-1,CATRGWTSGGDEQFF